This T cell receptor beta chain was retrieved from a study of blood T cell repertoires in COVID-19. This CDR3 has 16 amino acids. Trimming took 1 base from V and 6 from J, leaving 15 bases between them. Germline CDR1 and CDR2: LGHNA and YSLEER. As handled by the study authors: Amplification with reference gene primers provided the estimates of nucleated cell counts. Profiling relied on immunoSEQ multiplex PCR, and the TCRdb table lists in-frame clones only, not all of them. V, J and clone size are taken as reported in that table, and D and trimming were inferred from the DNA itself. The table shows 200,000 to 250,000 clones, with 70% to 85% occurring only once.

Specimen: peripheral blood. The chain is built from TRBV4-3 and TRBJ2-2; maybe TRBD1 (6 bases). The receptor's source is a woman aged 40 to 55 who had recovered from COVID-19. The chain's CDR3 is CASSQGLRQEPGELFF. In nucleotides, the CDR3 is TGCGCCAGCAGCCAAGGGTTAAGACAGGAACCCGGGGAGCTGTTTTTT.